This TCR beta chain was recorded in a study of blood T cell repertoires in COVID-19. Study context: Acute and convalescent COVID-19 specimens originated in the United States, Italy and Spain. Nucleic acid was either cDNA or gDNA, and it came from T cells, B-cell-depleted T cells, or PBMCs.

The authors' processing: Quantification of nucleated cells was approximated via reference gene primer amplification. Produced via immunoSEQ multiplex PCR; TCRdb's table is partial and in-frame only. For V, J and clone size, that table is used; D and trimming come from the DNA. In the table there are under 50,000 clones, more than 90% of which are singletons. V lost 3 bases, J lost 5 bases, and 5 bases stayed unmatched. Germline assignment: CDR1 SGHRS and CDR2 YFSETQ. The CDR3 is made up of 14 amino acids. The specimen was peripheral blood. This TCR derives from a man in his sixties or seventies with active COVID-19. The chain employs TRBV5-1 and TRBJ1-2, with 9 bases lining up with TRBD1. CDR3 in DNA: TGCGCCAGCAGCTGGGACAGGGAAGGGTATGGCTACACCTTC. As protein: CASSWDREGYGYTF.